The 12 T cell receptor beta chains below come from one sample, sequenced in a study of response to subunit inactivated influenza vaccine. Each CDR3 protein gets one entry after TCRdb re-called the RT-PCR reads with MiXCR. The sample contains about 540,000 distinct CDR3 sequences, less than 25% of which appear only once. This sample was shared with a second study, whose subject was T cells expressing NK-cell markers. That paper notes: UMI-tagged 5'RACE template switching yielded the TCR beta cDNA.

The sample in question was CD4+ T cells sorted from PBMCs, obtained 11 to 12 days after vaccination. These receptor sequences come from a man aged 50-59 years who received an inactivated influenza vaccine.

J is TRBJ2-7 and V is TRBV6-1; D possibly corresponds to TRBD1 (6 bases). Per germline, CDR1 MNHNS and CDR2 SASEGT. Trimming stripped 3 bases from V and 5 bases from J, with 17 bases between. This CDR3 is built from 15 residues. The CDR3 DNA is TGTGCCAGCAGTGATTGGGGACACGGGTCCGACGAGCAGTACTTC. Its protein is CASSDWGHGSDEQYF.

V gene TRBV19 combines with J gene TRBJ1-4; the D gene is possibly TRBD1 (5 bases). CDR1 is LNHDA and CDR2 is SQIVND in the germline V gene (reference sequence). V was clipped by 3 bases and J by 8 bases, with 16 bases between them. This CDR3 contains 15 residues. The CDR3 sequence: CASSMGRGGTEKLFF. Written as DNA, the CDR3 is TGTGCCAGTAGTATGGGACGGGGCGGAACCGAAAAACTGTTTTTT.

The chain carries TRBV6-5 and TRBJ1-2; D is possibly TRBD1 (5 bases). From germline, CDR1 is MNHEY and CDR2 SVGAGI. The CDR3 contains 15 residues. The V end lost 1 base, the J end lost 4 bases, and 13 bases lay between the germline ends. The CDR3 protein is CASSYYLGGSYGYTF. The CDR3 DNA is TGTGCCAGCAGTTACTACCTTGGGGGTAGCTATGGCTACACCTTC.

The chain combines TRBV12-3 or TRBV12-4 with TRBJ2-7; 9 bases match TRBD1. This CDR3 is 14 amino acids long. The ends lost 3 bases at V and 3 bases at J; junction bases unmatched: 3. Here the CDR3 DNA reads TGTGCCAGCAGTTTGTGGGACAGGGTCTACGAGCAGTACTTC. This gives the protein CASSLWDRVYEQYF.

CDR3 nucleotide sequence: TGTGCCAGCAGCCTCCTCCTAGCGGGAGAGCAGTTCTTC. Its protein is CASSLLLAGEQFF. The rearrangement links TRBV7-3 to TRBJ2-1, with 9 bases that match TRBD2. CDR1 and CDR2 from the germline V gene are SGHTA and FQGTGA. The junction had 6 bases not matched to a gene; V was cut back by 5 bases and J by 10 bases. This CDR3 region has 13 residues.

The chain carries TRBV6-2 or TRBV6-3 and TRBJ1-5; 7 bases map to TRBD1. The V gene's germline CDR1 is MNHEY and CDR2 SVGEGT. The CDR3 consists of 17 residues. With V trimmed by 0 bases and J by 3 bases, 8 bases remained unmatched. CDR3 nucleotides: TGTGCCAGCAGTTACTCGATCTGGGACAGCCCCAATCAGCCCCAGCATTTT. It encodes CASSYSIWDSPNQPQHF.

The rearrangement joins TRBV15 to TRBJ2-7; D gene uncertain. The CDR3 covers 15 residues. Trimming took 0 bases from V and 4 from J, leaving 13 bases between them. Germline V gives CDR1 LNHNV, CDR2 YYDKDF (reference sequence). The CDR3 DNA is TGTGCCACCAGCAGAGATCTTGGGTTTGCGTACGAGCAGTACTTC. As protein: CATSRDLGFAYEQYF.

For the CDR3, the DNA is TGCGCCAGCAGCCCACCTAGCGGGGGGACGGGGGAGCAGTTCTTC. Translating it yields CASSPPSGGTGEQFF. The chain couples TRBV5-1 to TRBJ2-1, with TRBD2 matching over 11 bases. With V trimmed by 4 bases and J by 10 bases, 10 bases remained unmatched. The CDR3 runs to 15 residues. Germline V gene sequence: CDR1 SGHRS, CDR2 YFSETQ.

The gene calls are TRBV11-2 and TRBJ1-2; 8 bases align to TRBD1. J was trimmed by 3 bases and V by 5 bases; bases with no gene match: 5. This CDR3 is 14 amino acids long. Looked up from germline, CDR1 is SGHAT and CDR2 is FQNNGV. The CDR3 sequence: CASSPGQGYYGYTF. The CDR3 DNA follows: TGTGCCAGCAGCCCCGGACAGGGATACTATGGCTACACCTTC. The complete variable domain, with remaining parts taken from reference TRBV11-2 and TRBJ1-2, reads EAGVAQSPRYKIIEKRQSVAFWCNPISGHATLYWYQQILGQGPKLLIQFQNNGVVDDSQLPKDRFSAERLKGVDSTLKIQPAKLEDSAVYLCASSPGQGYYGYTFGSGTRLTVV.

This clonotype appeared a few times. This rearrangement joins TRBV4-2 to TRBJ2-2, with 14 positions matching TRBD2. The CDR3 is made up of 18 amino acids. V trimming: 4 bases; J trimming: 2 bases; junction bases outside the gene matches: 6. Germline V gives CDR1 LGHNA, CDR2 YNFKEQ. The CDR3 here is CASSPVGLAGANTGELFF. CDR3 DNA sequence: TGTGCCAGCAGCCCAGTGGGACTAGCGGGGGCCAACACCGGGGAGCTGTTTTTT.

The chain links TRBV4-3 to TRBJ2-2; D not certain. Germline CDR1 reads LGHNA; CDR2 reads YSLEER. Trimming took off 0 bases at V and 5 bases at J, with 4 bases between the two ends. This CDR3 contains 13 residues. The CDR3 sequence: CASSQDQTGELFF. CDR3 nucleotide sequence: TGCGCCAGCAGCCAAGATCAAACCGGGGAGCTGTTTTTT.

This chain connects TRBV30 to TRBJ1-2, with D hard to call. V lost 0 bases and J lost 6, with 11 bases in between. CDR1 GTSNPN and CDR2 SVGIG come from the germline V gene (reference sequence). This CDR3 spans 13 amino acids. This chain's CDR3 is CAWSVLQDHGYTF. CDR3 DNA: TGTGCCTGGAGTGTACTCCAGGACCATGGCTACACCTTC.